Shown below are 21 T cell receptor beta chains from a single sample sequenced in a study of blood T cell repertoires in COVID-19. Repertoires were generated with immunoSEQ multiplex PCR, while TCRdb's copy carries only in-frame clones and drops some. The table records under 350,000 clones, roughly 86% of them present only once. Sequenced sample: peripheral blood. These receptors were collected from a woman aged 30 to 39 with COVID-19, enrolled during active disease.

DNA for the CDR3: TGTGCCAGCAGTTACTCAGGGGAGGGTTACGAGCAGTACTTC. Amino acids: CASSYSGEGYEQYF. The V call is TRBV6-5, the J call TRBJ2-7; 7 nucleotides align to TRBD2. The junction had 3 bases not matched to a gene; V was cut back by 0 bases and J by 4 bases. The V gene's germline CDR1 is MNHEY and CDR2 SVGAGI. The CDR3 contains 14 residues.

V is TRBV6-6 and J is TRBJ1-1, with 11 nucleotides matching TRBD1. From germline, CDR1 is MNHNY and CDR2 SVGAGI (reference sequence). This CDR3 has 14 residues. Trimming cost V 4 bases and J 12 bases; bases outside gene matches: 10. The CDR3 loop reads CASSSLRTGGKTFF. CDR3 DNA: TGTGCCAGCAGTTCCCTAAGGACAGGGGGCAAAACTTTCTTT.

V gene TRBV4-1 combines with J gene TRBJ2-6; TRBD1 is a possible D gene (6 bases). Germline-derived CDR1 and CDR2 are MGHRA and YSYEKL. The CDR3 totals 15 residues. The V gene lost 0 bases and the J gene lost 3 bases, with 6 bases spanning the gap. CDR3 sequence (DNA): TGCGCCAGCAGCCAAGACAGGGGTGGGGCCAACGTCCTGACTTTC. It encodes CASSQDRGGANVLTF.

The chain uses TRBV5-1 and TRBJ2-1, with TRBD1 matching over 8 bases. The CDR3 spans 14 residues. The V gene's germline CDR1 is SGHRS and CDR2 YFSETQ. The V segment lost 7 bases and the J segment 8 bases; nucleotides outside the gene matches: 11. The CDR3 nucleotides read TGCGCCAGCTGGCAGGGGGCTTCTTCCCATGAGCAGTTCTTC. Residues: CASWQGASSHEQFF.

The chain uses TRBV29-1 and TRBJ1-2; 7 positions match TRBD1. Germline CDR1 SQVTM, CDR2 ANQGSEA. Trimming at V came to 6 bases and at J to 8 bases, leaving 9 bases not matched to a gene. The CDR3 has 12 residues. The CDR3 nucleotides are TGCAGCGTCTCGGACAGGTTGATGGGCTACACCTTC. It specifies CSVSDRLMGYTF.

V usage is TRBV7-8 and J usage is TRBJ2-1; TRBD2 aligns across 13 bases. The length of the CDR3 is 21 residues. CDR1 and CDR2 (germline): SGHVS, FQNEAQ. V was pared by 3 bases and J by 0 bases, with 14 bases of the junction left unmatched. Here the CDR3 reads CASSLGLPGLAGSSSYNEQFF. As DNA, the CDR3 is TGTGCCAGCAGCTTGGGGCTTCCGGGACTAGCGGGGTCGAGCTCCTACAATGAGCAGTTCTTC.

This clone was recorded a few times. The CDR3 spells CASSPGGNTIYF. CDR3 in DNA: TGCGCCAGCAGCCCGGGAGGAAACACCATATATTTT. The chain carries TRBV5-1 and TRBJ1-3, with unresolved D. This CDR3 is 12 amino acids long. V lost 4 bases, J lost 4 bases, and 6 bases lay in between. Germline assignment: CDR1 SGHRS and CDR2 YFSETQ.

J is TRBJ2-1 and V is TRBV24-1; 10 bases match TRBD2. CDR3 length: 16 amino acids. CDR1 is KGHDR, CDR2 SFDVKD, per germline. J gave up 8 bases and V 4 bases, and 10 bases lay outside the gene matches. The CDR3 sequence is CATSETTGTSVYEQFF. DNA for the CDR3: TGTGCCACCAGTGAGACCACCGGGACTAGCGTGTATGAGCAGTTCTTC.

This chain connects TRBV25-1 to TRBJ2-7; D is perhaps TRBD2 (5 bases). Trimming took off 5 bases at V and 7 bases at J, with 9 bases between the two ends. Germline V lookup: CDR1 MGHDK, CDR2 SYGVNS. This CDR3 contains 11 residues. The CDR3 loop reads CASSRDLEQYV. The CDR3 DNA sequence: TGTGCCAGCAGTCGGGATTTAGAGCAGTACGTC.

The chain links TRBV15 to TRBJ1-1; D gene uncertain. The germline V and J ends were trimmed by 3 bases and 0 bases, with 5 bases remaining between them. The CDR3 is made up of 13 amino acids. Germline values: CDR1 LNHNV, CDR2 YYDKDF (reference sequence). The CDR3 loop reads CATSSEMNTEAFF. The CDR3, as DNA: TGTGCCACCAGCAGCGAGATGAACACTGAAGCTTTCTTT.

V and J are TRBV6-2 or TRBV6-3 and TRBJ1-2; tentatively, D is TRBD1 (5 bases). Trimming took off 2 bases at V and 13 bases at J, with 11 bases between the two ends. The germline gives CDR1 MNHEY, CDR2 SVGEGT. This CDR3 contains 11 residues. CDR3 coding DNA: TGTGCCAGCAGTTACCGGGGGGTTAGCACCTTC. Its protein is CASSYRGVSTF.

This chain joins TRBV10-2 and TRBJ1-5; no clear D gene. The CDR3 runs 13 residues. From germline, CDR1 is WSHSY and CDR2 SAAADI. V lost 8 bases and J lost 3, with 11 bases in between. The DNA of the CDR3 is TGCGCCAGCGCGCCACTTTTCAATCAGCCCCAGCATTTT. As protein: CASAPLFNQPQHF.

The chain links TRBV25-1 to TRBJ1-6; the match to TRBD1 covers 7 bases. Trimming removed 6 bases from V and 9 bases from J; junction bases left unmatched: 5. Germline loops: CDR1 MGHDK, CDR2 SYGVNS. This CDR3 contains 13 residues. The CDR3 is CASSRQGGSPLHF. CDR3 DNA: TGTGCCAGCAGCCGACAGGGCGGTTCACCCCTCCACTTT.

V is TRBV2 and J is TRBJ2-3, with D maybe TRBD2 (5 bases). The CDR3 runs 14 residues. Germline V gives CDR1 SNHLY, CDR2 FYNNEI. The V gene lost 10 bases and the J gene lost 5 bases, with 19 bases spanning the gap. The CDR3: CATIGGIAGDTQYF. The CDR3, as DNA: TGTGCCACCATCGGAGGAATAGCAGGAGATACGCAGTATTTT.

The chain has TRBV2 and TRBJ2-1, with a tentative D call TRBD2 (6 bases). The CDR3 runs 15 residues. Trimming cost V 11 bases and J 0 bases, with 17 bases left between them. Per germline, CDR1 SNHLY and CDR2 FYNNEI. The CDR3 nucleotides read TGTGCCGCGGTGGACGGGAGAAGCTCCTACAATGAGCAGTTCTTC. It specifies CAAVDGRSSYNEQFF.

V gene TRBV7-3 combines with J gene TRBJ2-1; a weak D match, TRBD2 (7 bases). V was cut by 5 bases and J by 12 bases, with 23 bases left in between. The CDR3 is made up of 15 amino acids. In germline, CDR1 is SGHTA, CDR2 FQGTGA. For the CDR3, the DNA is TGTGCCAGCAGCCCCTTTCAGGGACCAAGGGGGGGGCAGTTCTTC. Amino acid sequence: CASSPFQGPRGGQFF.

The CDR3 reads CASSGYTSGASSYNEQFF. The DNA of the CDR3 is TGCGCCAGCAGTGGATACACTAGCGGGGCTAGCTCCTACAATGAGCAGTTCTTC. V gene TRBV10-1 combines with J gene TRBJ2-1; 10 positions match TRBD2. The CDR3 covers 18 residues. CDR1 is WNHNN and CDR2 is SYGVQD in the germline V gene (reference sequence). Trimming cost V 4 bases and J 0 bases; bases outside gene matches: 9.

The V call is TRBV7-2, the J call TRBJ1-1, with D perhaps TRBD1 (5 bases). V was pared by 4 bases and J by 1 base, with 10 bases between. The CDR3 totals 14 residues. From germline, CDR1 is SGHTA and CDR2 FQGNSA. CDR3 in DNA: TGTGCCAGCAGCTATGGACACCCGAACACTGAAGCTTTCTTT. This sequence encodes CASSYGHPNTEAFF.

CDR3 nucleotides: TGTGCCAGCAGTGAATTGGTGGGCTTCACTGAAGCTTTCTTT. Protein: CASSELVGFTEAFF. The chain carries TRBV6-1 and TRBJ1-1; D not resolved. CDR1 is MNHNS and CDR2 is SASEGT in the germline V gene. The CDR3 contains 14 residues. The V gene lost 2 bases and the J gene lost 4 bases, with 11 bases spanning the gap.

The V gene is TRBV7-3, the J gene TRBJ2-5, with 8 bases that match TRBD2. Trimming at V came to 1 base and at J to 3 bases, leaving 7 bases not matched to a gene. This CDR3 is built from 16 residues. Germline V lookup: CDR1 SGHTA, CDR2 FQGTGA. DNA for the CDR3: TGTGCCAGCAGCTTAAGGGGTAGCGGGGTGAAAGAGACCCAGTACTTC. This encodes CASSLRGSGVKETQYF.

This clone came up a few times. This chain links TRBV6-4 with TRBJ2-2; the D gene is possibly TRBD1 (6 bases). Germline CDR1 reads MRHNA; CDR2 reads SNTAGT. The ends were cut back, 6 bases at V and 1 base at J, with 9 bases in the middle. CDR3 size: 14 residues. CDR3: CASRSTGNTGELFF. CDR3 bases: TGTGCCAGCAGATCGACAGGGAACACCGGGGAGCTGTTTTTT.